One sample yielded the 19 T cell receptor beta chains listed below, sequenced in a study of response to subunit inactivated influenza vaccine. Using its own MiXCR run on the RT-PCR reads, TCRdb lists one record per CDR3 protein. In the table there are more than 550,000 distinct CDR3 sequences, over 9% of which are singletons. These same records also appear under a second study, on T cells expressing NK-cell markers. Per that paper: UMI-tagged 5'RACE template switching yielded the TCR beta cDNA.

This specimen was PBMCs from blood, taken on the day of vaccination. These receptors came from a man aged 50 to 59 who received an inactivated influenza vaccine.

The sample holds a few counts of this clonotype. V usage is TRBV28 and J usage is TRBJ2-3; 12 nucleotides align to TRBD1. This CDR3 is 19 amino acids long. CDR1 and CDR2 from the germline V gene are MDHEN and SYDVKM. Germline trimming cut 4 bases from V and 1 base from J; bases unmatched to any gene: 12. The CDR3 DNA is TGTGCCAGCAGTTCACCCCTACGGGACAGGGGGCGAGGCACAGATACGCAGTATTTT. This gives the protein CASSSPLRDRGRGTDTQYF. Combining the CDR3 with reference TRBV28 and TRBJ2-3 gives the whole variable domain DVKVTQSSRYLVKRTGEKVFLECVQDMDHENMFWYRQDPGLGLRLIYFSYDVKMKEKGDIPEGYSVSREKKERFSLILESASTNQTSMYLCASSSPLRDRGRGTDTQYFGPGTRLTVL.

This clonotype was seen a handful of times. The chain recombines TRBV20-1 with TRBJ1-5; TRBD1 is a possible D gene (5 bases). V was shortened by 3 bases and J by 7 bases, with 13 bases between the two germline ends. Germline CDR1 DFQATT, CDR2 SNEGSKA (reference sequence). This CDR3 is 13 amino acids long. The CDR3 sequence: CSARGGSEQPQHF. CDR3 in DNA: TGCAGTGCTAGGGGGGGGTCGGAACAGCCCCAGCATTTT.

The genes are TRBV24-1 and TRBJ2-6, with 9 bases matching TRBD1. This CDR3 has 17 residues. Per the germline V gene, CDR1 is KGHDR and CDR2 is SFDVKD. V dropped 10 bases and J dropped 2; count of bases not matched to a gene: 11. CDR3: CATETGTGTPGANVLTF. In nucleotides, the CDR3 is TGTGCCACAGAAACCGGGACAGGGACACCTGGGGCCAACGTCCTGACTTTC.

V gene TRBV9 combines with J gene TRBJ2-1; D perhaps matches TRBD2 (5 bases). The length of the CDR3 is 14 residues. CDR1 and CDR2 from the germline V gene are SGDLS and YYNGEE. Trimming shortened V by 0 bases and J by 5 bases, and 9 bases separated the two germline ends. The chain's CDR3 is CASSVGPGNNEQFF. CDR3 coding DNA: TGTGCCAGCAGCGTAGGGCCGGGGAACAATGAGCAGTTCTTC.

This clonotype was counted at least ten times. The chain joins TRBV29-1 to TRBJ2-7; D gene unclear. Germline V lookup: CDR1 SQVTM, CDR2 ANQGSEA. There are 12 residues in the CDR3. Deletions cut 1 base from V and 1 base from J, with 5 bases between. Here the CDR3 DNA reads TGCAGCGTTGAAGTCCAGTCCTACGAGCAGTACTTC. Translated, it gives CSVEVQSYEQYF.

The V gene is TRBV29-1, the J gene TRBJ1-1; a possible D gene is TRBD1 (5 bases). CDR1 is SQVTM and CDR2 is ANQGSEA in the germline V gene. V lost 4 bases, J lost 2 bases, and 11 bases lay in between. The CDR3 sequence is 13 residues long. DNA of the CDR3: TGCAGCGTTGCGGGGCAGCCAAACACTGAAGCTTTCTTT. This translates into CSVAGQPNTEAFF.

CDR3 sequence: CASRIGGTDTQYF. DNA for the CDR3: TGTGCCAGCAGGATCGGGGGGACAGATACGCAGTATTTT. V and J are TRBV6-1 and TRBJ2-3, with TRBD2 identical over 7 bases. The trim removed 6 bases at V and 3 bases at J, leaving 3 bases unmatched. This CDR3 has 13 residues. Germline assignment: CDR1 MNHNS and CDR2 SASEGT.

Only a few counts were recorded for this clonotype. The chain links TRBV3-1 to TRBJ2-3, with D hard to call. Germline CDR1 is LGHDT and CDR2 is YNNKEL (reference sequence). Between the trimmed V and J ends, which lost 4 bases and 5 bases, there was a span of 10 bases. This CDR3 has 13 residues. The CDR3 loop is CASSPLRVDTQYF. CDR3 DNA: TGTGCCAGCAGCCCTTTACGGGTAGATACGCAGTATTTT.

The J gene is TRBJ1-2, the V gene TRBV2; 7 bases map to TRBD1. CDR3 size: 14 residues. Germline lookup yields CDR1 SNHLY and CDR2 FYNNEI. Trimming at V came to 7 bases and at J to 0 bases, leaving 5 bases not matched to a gene. Written as DNA, the CDR3 is TGTGCCAGCACAGGGACAGTCTCTAACTATGGCTACACCTTC. Amino acid sequence: CASTGTVSNYGYTF.

Only a few counts were recorded for this clonotype. The genes are TRBV20-1 and TRBJ2-3; 10 bases agree with TRBD2. V shed 1 base, J shed 5 bases, and the junction held 6 bases outside the gene matches. Germline CDR1 DFQATT, CDR2 SNEGSKA (reference sequence). The CDR3 length is 15 residues. The CDR3 spells CSARGSGGAVDTQYF. The CDR3 DNA reads TGCAGTGCTAGAGGAAGCGGGGGGGCCGTAGATACGCAGTATTTT.

This clonotype has at least ten counts. V is TRBV12-3 or TRBV12-4 and J is TRBJ1-6; no definite D call. Trimming took off 0 bases at V and 5 bases at J, with 11 bases between the two ends. The CDR3 length is 16 residues. CDR3 in amino acids: CASSLAPELDNSPLHF. Written as DNA, the CDR3 is TGTGCCAGCAGTTTAGCACCGGAGTTGGATAATTCACCCCTCCACTTT.

CDR3 amino acids: CASSEIGWYQETQYF. CDR3 nucleotide sequence: TGTGCCAGCAGTGAGATTGGATGGTACCAAGAGACCCAGTACTTC. The gene calls are TRBV6-1 and TRBJ2-5, with D uncertain. The V and J ends lost 3 bases and 0 bases respectively, with 11 bases between them. This CDR3 is 15 amino acids long. The V gene's germline CDR1 is MNHNS and CDR2 SASEGT.

This clonotype was observed a few times. The rearrangement links TRBV7-9 to TRBJ2-7, with D perhaps matching TRBD1 (6 bases). The CDR3 runs to 14 residues. With 7 bases removed from V and 2 bases from J, the gap between germline ends came to 15 bases. The V gene's germline CDR1 is SEHNR and CDR2 FQNEAQ (reference sequence). CDR3 nucleotide sequence: TGTGCCAGCAAGACACAGGGAGAGGCCTACGAGCAGTACTTC. Encoded protein: CASKTQGEAYEQYF.

This clonotype occurred many times. J is TRBJ2-7 and V is TRBV3-1, with a tentative D call TRBD2 (6 bases). V dropped 3 bases and J dropped 7 bases, with 10 bases sitting between them. This CDR3 has 12 residues. CDR1 is LGHDT and CDR2 is YNNKEL in the germline V gene (reference sequence). The CDR3 nucleotides read TGTGCCAGCAGCCAGATGGAGGGAGAGCAGTACTTC. This codes for CASSQMEGEQYF.

There are many counts of this clonotype. The rearrangement joins TRBV28 to TRBJ1-3, with D perhaps matching TRBD1 (5 bases). The CDR3 consists of 16 residues. Germline V gives CDR1 MDHEN, CDR2 SYDVKM. V was shortened by 3 bases and J by 3 bases, with 15 bases between the two germline ends. The CDR3 is CASSFGGTSGGNTIYF. CDR3 DNA sequence: TGTGCCAGCAGTTTCGGGGGAACATCGGGTGGAAACACCATATATTTT.

This clonotype was counted many times. This chain links TRBV11-2 with TRBJ2-2, with 7 bases identical to TRBD2. The CDR3 consists of 14 residues. V gave up 2 bases and J gave up 8 bases; unmatched junction bases: 5. Per germline, CDR1 SGHAT and CDR2 FQNNGV. CDR3 nucleotide sequence: TGTGCCAGCAGCTTACGAACAGCGGGGGGGGAGCTGTTTTTT. Translation: CASSLRTAGGELFF.

The chain combines TRBV28 with TRBJ2-5; 7 bases align to TRBD1. The germline V gene has CDR1 MDHEN and CDR2 SYDVKM. The CDR3 is made up of 16 amino acids. The V and J ends lost 6 bases and 3 bases, in that order; junction bases with no gene match: 13. The CDR3 sequence is CASSSTGWDREETQYF. CDR3 in DNA: TGTGCCAGCAGCTCCACCGGGTGGGACAGAGAAGAGACCCAGTACTTC.

This clonotype was found many times. This chain joins TRBV6-1 and TRBJ2-1; 12 nucleotides match TRBD2. The CDR3 is made up of 16 amino acids. With V trimmed by 6 bases and J by 4 bases, 7 bases remained unmatched. Germline-derived CDR1 and CDR2 are MNHNS and SASEGT. CDR3 nucleotide sequence: TGTGCCAGCAGGATGGGACTAGCGGGCAAATACAATGAGCAGTTCTTC. Translated, it gives CASRMGLAGKYNEQFF.

This chain links TRBV10-3 with TRBJ1-1, with a weak D call TRBD1 (6 bases). V was cut by 4 bases and J by 4 bases, with 16 bases left in between. From germline, CDR1 is ENHRY and CDR2 SYGVKD. This CDR3 has 15 amino acids. The CDR3 loop is CAISGNRDPGTEAFF. The CDR3 region has the DNA TGTGCCATCAGTGGTAACAGGGACCCGGGCACTGAAGCTTTCTTT.